The 13 T cell receptor beta chains listed next were all sequenced from one sample in a study of blood T cell repertoires in COVID-19. Repertoires were generated with immunoSEQ multiplex PCR, while TCRdb's copy carries only in-frame clones and drops some. The table has around 200,000 clones, 83% seen once; the top ten hold about 5.7%. The sample consisted of peripheral blood. All receptors come from a woman in her thirties or forties with acute or convalescent COVID-19.

The V and J genes are TRBV27 and TRBJ2-5; 9 nucleotides agree with TRBD2. CDR1 is MNHEY, CDR2 SMNVEV, per germline (reference sequence). V lost 0 bases and J lost 1; bases outside the gene matches: 6. The CDR3 is made up of 17 amino acids. CDR3: CASSLSPGLAFQETQYF. The CDR3 nucleotides read TGTGCCAGCAGTTTATCCCCGGGACTAGCATTCCAAGAGACCCAGTACTTC.

This clone showed up just a few times. The genes are TRBV28 and TRBJ1-6; 7 bases map to TRBD1. Germline-derived CDR1 and CDR2 are MDHEN and SYDVKM. The ends lost 5 bases at V and 4 bases at J; junction bases unmatched: 8. This CDR3 has 16 amino acids. The CDR3 loop reads CASSPQTGRYNSPLHF. CDR3 bases: TGTGCCAGCAGTCCCCAGACAGGGCGTTATAATTCACCCCTCCACTTT.

In its sample, this clone was seen once. The rearrangement links TRBV18 to TRBJ2-2; TRBD2 might be the D (5 bases). The CDR3 loop spans 15 amino acids. V lost 2 bases, J lost 5 bases, and 12 bases lay in between. The germline V gene encodes CDR1 KGHSH and CDR2 LQKENI. CDR3 sequence reads: CASSPSRTGTGELFF. Here the CDR3 DNA reads TGTGCCAGCTCACCATCGAGGACGGGGACCGGGGAGCTGTTTTTT.

This rearrangement joins TRBV11-3 to TRBJ2-7, with 9 bases that match TRBD1. There are 16 residues in the CDR3. With V trimmed by 3 bases and J by 6 bases, 12 bases remained unmatched. From germline, CDR1 is SGHNT and CDR2 YENEEA. The DNA for the CDR3 is TGTGCCAGCAGCTTGGGGACAGGGCTCTCCGTTGGCGAGCAGTACTTC. Translating it yields CASSLGTGLSVGEQYF.

J is TRBJ2-7 and V is TRBV2; D gene uncertain. With 2 bases removed from V and 0 bases from J, the gap between germline ends came to 11 bases. Germline V gene lookup returns CDR1 SNHLY and CDR2 FYNNEI. The CDR3 is 15 residues long. The CDR3 nucleotides are TGTGCCAGCAGTGAATGGCAGTCCAGCTCCTACGAGCAGTACTTC. Protein sequence: CASSEWQSSSYEQYF.

This sequence joins TRBV7-9 and TRBJ1-6; 8 nucleotides align to TRBD1. After removal of 3 bases from V and 8 bases from J, the junction contained 3 bases not matched to a gene. Per the germline V gene, CDR1 is SEHNR and CDR2 is FQNEAQ (reference sequence). This CDR3 contains 14 residues. CDR3 protein: CASSLTGAYSPLHF. CDR3 nucleotides: TGTGCCAGCAGCTTGACAGGGGCCTATTCACCCCTCCACTTT.

The chain recombines TRBV10-1 with TRBJ2-7; D not resolved. Germline loops: CDR1 WNHNN, CDR2 SYGVQD (reference sequence). The CDR3 covers 14 residues. Trimming removed 4 bases at V and 6 bases at J, with 16 bases between. The CDR3 DNA is TGCGCCAGCAGTGGAAGCTCATCACTTACCGAGCAGTACTTC. This translates into CASSGSSSLTEQYF.

The chain employs TRBV11-2 and TRBJ2-7; 7 nucleotides line up with TRBD1. CDR3 size: 13 residues. Germline V gene data show CDR1 as SGHAT and CDR2 as FQNNGV. V was pared by 5 bases and J by 1 base, with 2 bases of the junction left unmatched. This CDR3 reads CASSGQVSYEQYF. Here the CDR3 DNA reads TGTGCCAGCAGCGGACAGGTTTCCTACGAGCAGTACTTC.

The CDR3 sequence: CASSRRQGRGYMNTEAFF. CDR3 bases: TGTGCCAGCAGTCGCCGACAAGGAAGGGGGTACATGAACACTGAAGCTTTCTTT. The gene calls are TRBV6-6 and TRBJ1-1; tentatively, D is TRBD1 (6 bases). The CDR3 consists of 18 residues. V shed 5 bases and J shed 0 bases, with 22 bases lying between them. Looked up from germline, CDR1 is MNHNY and CDR2 is SVGAGI (reference sequence).

V is TRBV7-9 and J is TRBJ1-4, with a possible D match to TRBD1 (5 bases). CDR3 length: 18 residues. The V end was cut by 6 bases, the J end by 2 bases, with 22 bases between. CDR1 SEHNR and CDR2 FQNEAQ come from the germline V gene (reference sequence). CDR3 in DNA: TGTGCCAGCAGTCCTGGGCGGGGGAACTGGGCGACTAATGAAAAACTGTTTTTT. Residues: CASSPGRGNWATNEKLFF.

This clone was seen only a few times. The DNA for the CDR3 is TGCGCCAGCTCACCCACAGGGTCTCTGAAGGGGACCCAGTACTTC. Translation: CASSPTGSLKGTQYF. The V gene is TRBV5-1, the J gene TRBJ2-5; possibly TRBD1 for D (6 bases). Germline V CDR1 and CDR2: SGHRS, YFSETQ. CDR3 length: 15 residues. V lost 7 bases and J lost 7, with 23 bases in between.

V and J are TRBV6-5 and TRBJ2-1, with 11 positions matching TRBD2. After removal of 4 bases from V and 10 bases from J, the junction contained 9 bases not matched to a gene. The length of the CDR3 is 15 residues. Germline lookup yields CDR1 MNHEY and CDR2 SVGAGI. CDR3 nucleotides: TGTGCCAGCAGTTCCGTCCTAGCGGGAGGACGGGAGCAGTTCTTC. This codes for CASSSVLAGGREQFF.

V usage is TRBV30 and J usage is TRBJ1-3; 7 nucleotides align to TRBD1. The germline gives CDR1 GTSNPN, CDR2 SVGIG (reference sequence). The CDR3 spans 16 residues. The V segment lost 2 bases and the J segment 0 bases; nucleotides outside the gene matches: 7. CDR3 region: CAWSPFGDSSGNTIYF. The CDR3 coding sequence is TGTGCCTGGAGTCCCTTTGGGGACAGCTCTGGAAACACCATATATTTT.